This TCR beta chain was recovered during a study of blood T cell repertoires in COVID-19. The CDR3 is 17 residues long. J gave up 0 bases and V 4 bases, and 9 bases lay outside the gene matches. Looked up from germline, CDR1 is KGHDR and CDR2 is SFDVKD. Clones were sequenced by immunoSEQ multiplex PCR, and TCRdb holds only the in-frame ones, with some missing. The sample contains roughly 150,000 clones, about four fifths of which appear only once. The receptor was derived from a human donor in a cohort sampled during active COVID-19. The chain joins TRBV24-1 to TRBJ2-3; 7 bases agree with TRBD2. Sequencing was done on a sample of peripheral blood. In nucleotides, the CDR3 is TGTGCCACCAGTGACCCCGTGGTAGCGGGCAGCACAGATACGCAGTATTTT. The encoded protein is CATSDPVVAGSTDTQYF.